This section outlines one T cell receptor beta chain sequence together with its context. Its antigen is unknown. The data belong to a study of cytomegalovirus exposure and HLA in healthy donors. PCR employed 60 Vbeta and 13 Jbeta primers. Some clones are missing from TCRdb's copy, which holds only in-frame ones; the method was immunoSEQ multiplex PCR. Here the sample spans about 160,000 clones, around 79% being singletons. Germline V gene data show CDR1 as SQVTM and CDR2 as ANQGSEA. The CDR3 contains 12 residues. V lost 6 bases, J lost 5 bases, and 13 bases lay in between. Study outcomes and limitations: A further, later analysis showed that HLA-associated TCR beta chains (compared with equally common others) were more clonally expanded.

The receptor was derived from a middle-aged woman in good health and CMV-seronegative. The V gene is TRBV29-1, the J gene TRBJ1-2, with TRBD1 as a possible D gene (5 bases). The sample was PBMCs. The CDR3 reads CSVSRVGYGYTF. The CDR3 DNA sequence: TGCAGCGTGTCCAGGGTAGGGTATGGCTACACCTTC.